This T cell receptor (beta chain) comes out of a study of beta chain features in type 1 diabetes. Notes on the study in general: A greater similarity of naive, central memory and Treg TCRB repertoires was seen among patients than among healthy donors. Possible PCR preference for shorter templates applied equally to patients and controls. Fewer insertions but more deletions were seen at VDJ junctions in type 1 diabetes patients. TCRB CDR3s from Type 1 diabetes patients were moderately but significantly shorter in all four CD4+ subsets.

Investigators reverse transcribed all isolated RNA, so they sequenced expressed TCRB transcripts. The assay was immunoSEQ multiplex PCR, and TCRdb's table has in-frame clones only and misses some. The table includes hundreds of thousands of clones, over 13% detected once. Notes on this clone: The antigen remains undetermined.

This receptor was identified in a man between 18 and 29 years old with type 1 diabetes. Sequencing was performed on naive CD4+ T cells from blood.

CDR3: CASSQLEFDEQYF. CDR3 bases: TGCGCCAGCAGCCAGCTAGAATTCGACGAGCAGTACTTC. The rearrangement uses TRBV4-1 and TRBJ2-7; D call uncertain. This CDR3 is 13 amino acids long. The germline gives CDR1 MGHRA, CDR2 YSYEKL. Trimming took 3 bases from V and 5 from J, leaving 11 bases between them.